This T cell receptor (beta chain) appears in the sequencing data of a study of blood T cell repertoires in COVID-19. V was pared by 6 bases and J by 1 base, with 13 bases between. CDR3 size: 14 residues. CDR1 is MNHEY, CDR2 SVGAGI, per germline. Sequencing used immunoSEQ multiplex PCR; TCRdb keeps in-frame clones, though not all of them. The table includes under 300,000 clones, about 82% detected once. This receptor was obtained from a woman aged 60 to 75 with active or convalescent COVID-19. V is TRBV6-5 and J is TRBJ2-7; a weak D match, TRBD1 (6 bases). Sequenced sample: peripheral blood. The CDR3 region is CASRSPGHSYEQYV. The CDR3 region has the DNA TGTGCCAGCAGGTCCCCGGGACATTCCTACGAGCAGTACGTC.